Shown below are 31 T cell receptor beta chains from a single sample sequenced in a study of blood T cell repertoires in COVID-19. Sequencing used immunoSEQ multiplex PCR; TCRdb keeps in-frame clones, though not all of them. The table lists roughly 150,000 clones, almost 85% of them singletons. Sequenced input: peripheral blood. The origin of the receptors is a human donor with acute or convalescent COVID-19. The donor label of this sample is uncertain.

This clone showed up just once. V usage is TRBV18 and J usage is TRBJ2-3; no firm D call. The CDR3 runs 12 residues. CDR1 KGHSH and CDR2 LQKENI come from the germline V gene. V was cut by 2 bases and J by 4 bases, with 4 bases left in between. The CDR3 reads CASSPESDTQYF. The CDR3 DNA reads as TGTGCCAGCTCACCAGAGTCAGATACGCAGTATTTT. The whole variable domain, filled in from reference TRBV18 and TRBJ2-3, reads NAGVMQNPRHLVRRRGQEARLRCSPMKGHSHVYWYRQLPEEGLKFMVYLQKENIIDESGMPKERFSAEFPKEGPSILRIQQVVRGDSAAYFCASSPESDTQYFGPGTRLTVL.

The rearrangement uses TRBV2 and TRBJ2-5; 12 bases align to TRBD1. The CDR3 has 14 residues. With 3 bases clipped from V and 13 bases from J, the junction kept 9 bases outside the gene matches. Germline values: CDR1 SNHLY, CDR2 FYNNEI. The CDR3 here is CASSDGTRDRGLYF. The CDR3 DNA follows: TGTGCCAGCAGTGATGGCACCCGGGACAGGGGGCTGTACTTC.

V gene TRBV7-7 combines with J gene TRBJ2-5; 15 bases map to TRBD2. Trimming removed 0 bases from V and 5 bases from J; junction bases left unmatched: 7. The CDR3 consists of 18 residues. Germline V gene data show CDR1 as SSHAT and CDR2 as FNYEAQ (reference sequence). The CDR3 spells CASSLAWGLAGGSETQYF. In DNA, the CDR3 is TGTGCCAGCAGCTTAGCTTGGGGACTAGCGGGGGGCTCGGAGACCCAGTACTTC.

Here the CDR3 reads CASSPEGAGTYNEQFF. The CDR3, as DNA: TGCGCCAGCAGCCCGGAAGGGGCAGGTACCTACAATGAGCAGTTCTTC. The chain recombines TRBV4-1 with TRBJ2-1; the D gene is possibly TRBD1 (5 bases). This CDR3 comprises 16 residues. V was trimmed by 4 bases and J by 2 bases, leaving 15 bases between them. Germline CDR1 and CDR2: MGHRA and YSYEKL.

V usage is TRBV5-5 and J usage is TRBJ1-1; D gene unclear. The CDR3 extends over 16 amino acids. The germline V gene encodes CDR1 SGHKS and CDR2 YYEKEE (reference sequence). The V and J ends lost 4 bases and 1 base respectively, with 17 bases between them. In DNA, the CDR3 is TGTGCCAGCAGCCCCAGTGGAGTTCGGGGGAACACTGAAGCTTTCTTT. Amino acid sequence: CASSPSGVRGNTEAFF.

The rearrangement uses TRBV5-5 and TRBJ2-5; TRBD2 is a possible D gene (5 bases). The germline V and J ends were trimmed by 2 bases and 2 bases, with 13 bases remaining between them. The V gene's germline CDR1 is SGHKS and CDR2 YYEKEE (reference sequence). The CDR3 loop spans 15 amino acids. In DNA, the CDR3 is TGTGCCAGCAGCTTAAGGTTCGGGGATCAAGAGACCCAGTACTTC. This encodes CASSLRFGDQETQYF.

This clone was counted once. The gene calls are TRBV7-2 and TRBJ2-5; TRBD2 might be the D (7 bases). The CDR3 length is 16 residues. CDR1 and CDR2 from the germline V gene are SGHTA and FQGNSA. V was shortened by 1 base and J by 5 bases, with 17 bases between the two germline ends. DNA of the CDR3: TGTGCCAGCAGCTTAGTTATCGCGGGGGCTGCGGAGACCCAGTACTTC. Amino acid sequence: CASSLVIAGAAETQYF.

The chain links TRBV5-1 to TRBJ2-1; weak D call: TRBD1 (5 bases). V shed 2 bases and J shed 3 bases, with 18 bases lying between them. Germline loops: CDR1 SGHRS, CDR2 YFSETQ. There are 17 residues in the CDR3. The CDR3 spells CASSLGSGLSGYNEQFF. The CDR3 coding sequence is TGCGCCAGCAGCTTAGGGTCAGGGCTCTCCGGCTACAATGAGCAGTTCTTC.

The chain is built from TRBV30 and TRBJ1-5, with 9 bases aligning to TRBD1. CDR3 length equals 16 residues. Germline V gives CDR1 GTSNPN, CDR2 SVGIG (reference sequence). Unmatched junction bases numbered 10, after V lost 3 bases and J lost 4 bases. The CDR3 DNA is TGTGCCTGGAGCTCTGGGGGGACAGGGAGGAATCAGCCCCAGCATTTT. Translation: CAWSSGGTGRNQPQHF.

This clone appeared a single time. The J gene is TRBJ1-1, the V gene TRBV6-6; 8 nucleotides match TRBD1. This CDR3 has 14 residues. V lost 7 bases and J lost 1; bases outside the gene matches: 5. The germline V gene has CDR1 MNHNY and CDR2 SVGAGI (reference sequence). The chain's CDR3 is CASKTGTGNTEAFF. CDR3 DNA sequence: TGTGCCAGCAAAACCGGGACAGGGAACACTGAAGCTTTCTTT.

This chain links TRBV4-3 with TRBJ1-3; D is uncertain. CDR3 length equals 15 residues. Trimming stripped 0 bases from V and 8 bases from J, with 14 bases between. Germline lookup yields CDR1 LGHNA and CDR2 YSLEER. The CDR3 DNA sequence: TGCGCCAGCAGCCAAGATAGGGCCTCGGGAGACACCATATATTTT. Protein: CASSQDRASGDTIYF.

V and J are TRBV7-2 and TRBJ1-1; tentatively, D is TRBD1 (6 bases). V shed 3 bases and J shed 3 bases, with 11 bases lying between them. The germline V gene encodes CDR1 SGHTA and CDR2 FQGNSA. This CDR3 is 14 amino acids long. CDR3 residues: CASSFNRADTEAFF. CDR3 nucleotides: TGTGCCAGCAGCTTCAACAGGGCGGACACTGAAGCTTTCTTT.

The chain links TRBV3-1 (or the pseudogene TRBV3-2) to TRBJ2-3; the match to TRBD2 covers 13 bases. Trimming removed 2 bases from V and 6 bases from J; junction bases left unmatched: 2. The germline CDR1 and CDR2 sequences are LGHDT and YNNKEL (reference sequence). This CDR3 spans 15 amino acids. DNA of the CDR3: TGTGCCAGCAGCCAAACTAGCGGGGGGGCTGATACGCAGTATTTT. Translation: CASSQTSGGADTQYF.

V is TRBV12-5 and J is TRBJ1-1; 7 bases align to TRBD1. V shed 5 bases and J 0 bases; nucleotides not matched to a gene: 6. CDR1 is LGHNT and CDR2 is FRNRAP in the germline V gene. The CDR3 spans 15 residues. CDR3 region: CASGVWGTVNTEAFF. CDR3 in DNA: TGTGCTAGTGGTGTTTGGGGGACAGTGAACACTGAAGCTTTCTTT.

The V gene is TRBV18, the J gene TRBJ1-1, with 9 bases fitting TRBD1. J gave up 10 bases and V 0 bases, and 6 bases lay outside the gene matches. Germline V gives CDR1 KGHSH, CDR2 LQKENI. The CDR3 spans 14 residues. DNA for the CDR3: TGTGCCAGCTCACCACCGTCAGAGACAGGGGGAGCTTTCTTT. Amino acid sequence: CASSPPSETGGAFF.

The rearrangement joins TRBV6-5 to TRBJ1-5, with 7 nucleotides matching TRBD1. Losses at the gene ends were 2 bases for V and 1 base for J; bases not matched to a gene: 2. This CDR3 comprises 15 residues. Germline CDR1 and CDR2: MNHEY and SVGAGI. CDR3 in DNA: TGTGCCAGCAGTTACCCCAGGGGGAGCAATCAGCCCCAGCATTTT. Translating it yields CASSYPRGSNQPQHF.

V is TRBV2 and J is TRBJ2-7; 14 bases are a match to TRBD2. The CDR3 extends over 16 amino acids. J gave up 5 bases and V 6 bases, and 9 bases lay outside the gene matches. CDR1 is SNHLY, CDR2 FYNNEI, per germline. The CDR3 loop is CASRRLAGGPRDEQYF. The DNA of the CDR3 is TGTGCCAGCAGACGACTAGCGGGGGGGCCCCGGGACGAGCAGTACTTC.

This chain uses TRBV27 with TRBJ1-4; D is undetermined. In germline, CDR1 is MNHEY, CDR2 SMNVEV (reference sequence). This CDR3 region has 15 residues. The ends were cut back, 1 base at V and 2 bases at J, with 8 bases in the middle. The CDR3 loop is CASSLFAATNEKLFF. The CDR3 DNA sequence: TGTGCCAGCAGTTTATTCGCGGCTACTAATGAAAAACTGTTTTTT.

V and J are TRBV5-1 and TRBJ1-2; 7 nucleotides align to TRBD1. This CDR3 is 12 amino acids long. Germline CDR1 SGHRS, CDR2 YFSETQ. V shed 4 bases and J 7 bases; nucleotides not matched to a gene: 4. The CDR3 sequence: CASSEGAAGYTF. The CDR3 bases are TGCGCCAGCAGCGAGGGGGCGGCTGGCTACACCTTC.

This CDR3 reads CASRRTRNTDTQYF. The DNA of the CDR3 is TGTGCCAGCAGGAGGACTCGGAACACAGATACGCAGTATTTT. V gene TRBV2 combines with J gene TRBJ2-3; TRBD2 might be the D (5 bases). Trimming removed 6 bases at V and 2 bases at J, with 12 bases between. Germline V gene lookup returns CDR1 SNHLY and CDR2 FYNNEI. This CDR3 has 14 amino acids.

The chain links TRBV29-1 to TRBJ1-2; D possibly corresponds to TRBD1 (5 bases). Germline values: CDR1 SQVTM, CDR2 ANQGSEA. This CDR3 comprises 12 residues. V shed 0 bases and J shed 6 bases, with 8 bases lying between them. Here the CDR3 reads CSVEDVGHGYTF. CDR3 DNA sequence: TGCAGCGTTGAAGATGTGGGGCATGGCTACACCTTC.

The CDR3 sequence: CASSFPRQGDRETQYF. The CDR3 bases are TGTGCCAGCAGCTTCCCCCGACAGGGGGATAGGGAGACCCAGTACTTC. The V gene is TRBV7-2, the J gene TRBJ2-5, with 9 bases fitting TRBD1. The germline gives CDR1 SGHTA, CDR2 FQGNSA. After removal of 3 bases from V and 5 bases from J, the junction contained 10 bases not matched to a gene. This CDR3 is 16 amino acids long.

The rearrangement uses TRBV5-1 and TRBJ2-5; TRBD2 aligns across 11 bases. V gave up 4 bases and J gave up 4 bases; unmatched junction bases: 9. Germline loops: CDR1 SGHRS, CDR2 YFSETQ. There are 16 residues in the CDR3. CDR3 nucleotide sequence: TGCGCCAGCAGCCCCGCGGGACTAGCGGACCGAGAGACCCAGTACTTC. This codes for CASSPAGLADRETQYF.

The chain combines TRBV7-9 with TRBJ1-2, with TRBD1 as a possible D gene (5 bases). This CDR3 has 13 residues. The V gene's germline CDR1 is SEHNR and CDR2 FQNEAQ (reference sequence). Deletions cut 5 bases from V and 2 bases from J, with 9 bases between. CDR3 protein: CASSPQVNYGYTF. CDR3 nucleotide sequence: TGTGCCAGCAGCCCACAGGTCAACTATGGCTACACCTTC.

The chain has TRBV29-1 and TRBJ2-5; possibly TRBD2 for D (6 bases). This CDR3 region has 14 residues. CDR1 and CDR2 (germline): SQVTM, ANQGSEA. The V and J ends lost 4 bases and 1 base respectively, with 13 bases between them. CDR3 nucleotide sequence: TGCAGCGTTGCCTGGGGAGGAGCCCAAGAGACCCAGTACTTC. Protein product: CSVAWGGAQETQYF.

J is TRBJ1-6 and V is TRBV11-2, with 7 bases aligning to TRBD1. After removal of 3 bases from V and 4 bases from J, the junction contained 0 bases not matched to a gene. The CDR3 extends over 14 amino acids. Germline V gives CDR1 SGHAT, CDR2 FQNNGV. The CDR3 coding sequence is TGTGCCAGCAGCTTGGGACAGTATAATTCACCCCTCCACTTT. This encodes CASSLGQYNSPLHF.

The J gene is TRBJ2-1, the V gene TRBV27; a possible D gene is TRBD2 (6 bases). Germline CDR1 MNHEY, CDR2 SMNVEV (reference sequence). Trimming took 2 bases from V and 7 from J, leaving 15 bases between them. The CDR3 has 15 amino acids. The CDR3 DNA is TGTGCCAGCAGTTTAAGGAGGGGTGGTAATAATGAGCAGTTCTTC. Protein sequence: CASSLRRGGNNEQFF.

The chain couples TRBV30 to TRBJ1-6; tentative D call: TRBD1 (6 bases). This CDR3 comprises 14 residues. V was trimmed by 4 bases and J by 7 bases, leaving 14 bases between them. In germline, CDR1 is GTSNPN, CDR2 SVGIG (reference sequence). CDR3 coding DNA: TGTGCCTGGAAGTTGCCAGGGACAAATTCACCCCTCCACTTT. Translated, it gives CAWKLPGTNSPLHF.

This chain uses TRBV6-5 with TRBJ2-7; maybe TRBD1 (5 bases). Trimming removed 6 bases at V and 5 bases at J, with 17 bases between. The CDR3 totals 14 residues. Germline V gene sequence: CDR1 MNHEY, CDR2 SVGAGI. CDR3 sequence (DNA): TGTGCCAGCAGGCAGGACAATAGTAGGAACGAGCAGTACTTC. It is translated as CASRQDNSRNEQYF.

This clone has only one observation. The genes are TRBV9 and TRBJ2-3, with 8 bases that match TRBD2. Germline values: CDR1 SGDLS, CDR2 YYNGEE. With V trimmed by 0 bases and J by 5 bases, 8 bases remained unmatched. The CDR3 is 16 residues long. The CDR3 DNA is TGTGCCAGCAGCGTAGCTAAAGCGGGGGCGGTAGATACGCAGTATTTT. This translates into CASSVAKAGAVDTQYF.

The chain employs TRBV7-9 and TRBJ1-3; D unresolved. The length of the CDR3 is 15 residues. The V end was cut by 2 bases, the J end by 4 bases, with 12 bases between. Germline CDR1 is SEHNR and CDR2 is FQNEAQ (reference sequence). The CDR3 sequence is CASSLQQLRGNTIYF. For the CDR3, the DNA is TGTGCCAGCAGCTTACAACAGTTGAGAGGAAACACCATATATTTT.